This is a list of T cell receptor beta chains from one sample in a study of T cell repertoires in cytomegalovirus infection. Their antigen targets remain unknown. TCRdb fed the reads into MiXCR, producing one record per CDR3 protein. This sample has about 220,000 distinct CDR3 sequences, with 35% to 40% found just once. Specimen: CD8+ T cells from cultured PBMCs, collected from culture after CMV antigen stimulation. All receptors come from a human donor in good health (CMV status not recorded). Some clones in this sample may be carry-over from other donors' samples. The CDR3 runs from the conserved cysteine through the conserved F or W. The D gene is left open where the match is weak. Size values are once, few and many counts, or a class for expanded clones, and some rows have none.

clone size: few
V gene: TRBV7-6
J gene: TRBJ2-7
D gene: TRBD1
CDR3 protein: CASSMGQSYEQYF
CDR3 DNA: TGTGCCAGCAGCATGGGACAGTCCTACGAGCAGTACTTC

clone size: few
V gene: TRBV7-9
J gene: TRBJ2-5
D gene: .
CDR3 protein: CASLSEAGIRGTQYF
CDR3 DNA: TGTGCCAGCTTGAGCGAGGCAGGGATCAGGGGGACCCAGTACTTC

clone size: few
V gene: TRBV24-1
J gene: TRBJ2-2
D gene: .
CDR3 protein: CATTDRDSGLGELFF
CDR3 DNA: TGTGCCACCACCGACCGGGACAGCGGGCTTGGGGAGCTGTTTTTT

clone size: few
V gene: TRBV6-1
J gene: TRBJ2-4
D gene: TRBD1
CDR3 protein: CASSEALRDSLHLLAKNIQYF
CDR3 DNA: TGTGCCAGCAGTGAAGCGCTTCGGGACAGCTTACATCTACTAGCCAAAAACATTCAGTACTTC

clone size: .
V gene: TRBV10-3
J gene: TRBJ1-2
D gene: TRBD1
CDR3 protein: CAIRDSTGEHYGYTF
CDR3 DNA: TGTGCCATCAGGGACTCGACAGGGGAACACTATGGCTACACCTTC

clone size: many
V gene: TRBV11-2
J gene: TRBJ2-7
D gene: TRBD2
CDR3 protein: CASSLDGASGYEQYF
CDR3 DNA: TGTGCCAGCAGCTTAGATGGTGCTAGCGGCTACGAGCAGTACTTC

clone size: .
V gene: TRBV7-3
J gene: TRBJ2-5
D gene: .
CDR3 protein: CASSPEGHLGTQYF
CDR3 DNA: TGTGCCAGCAGCCCGGAGGGACACCTAGGGACCCAGTACTTC

clone size: many
V gene: TRBV7-6
J gene: TRBJ1-1
D gene: .
CDR3 protein: CASTRPGGTEAFF
CDR3 DNA: TGTGCCAGCACCCGCCCCGGGGGGACTGAAGCTTTCTTT

clone size: .
V gene: TRBV6-8
J gene: TRBJ2-1
D gene: TRBD2
CDR3 protein: CASSYYPSGGSQIYNEQFF
CDR3 DNA: TGTGCCAGCAGTTATTACCCTAGCGGGGGTTCCCAAATTTACAATGAGCAGTTCTTC

clone size: .
V gene: TRBV11-2
J gene: TRBJ1-5
D gene: TRBD1
CDR3 protein: CASSSTEGQLSNQPQHF
CDR3 DNA: TGTGCCAGCAGCTCCACCGAGGGACAGTTAAGCAATCAGCCCCAGCATTTT

clone size: .
V gene: TRBV28
J gene: TRBJ2-1
D gene: TRBD1
CDR3 protein: CASRGDRGTLAGLGNEQFF
CDR3 DNA: TGTGCCAGCAGGGGGGACAGGGGCACGCTAGCGGGCCTGGGCAATGAGCAGTTCTTC

clone size: .
V gene: TRBV7-8
J gene: TRBJ2-1
D gene: TRBD2
CDR3 protein: CASSSLAGGPYEQFF
CDR3 DNA: TGTGCCAGCAGCTCTCTAGCGGGAGGGCCATATGAGCAGTTCTTC

clone size: .
V gene: TRBV12-3/TRBV12-4
J gene: TRBJ2-2
D gene: .
CDR3 protein: CASTPGILLKLTGELFF
CDR3 DNA: TGTGCCAGCACTCCGGGGATTCTACTAAAACTCACCGGGGAGCTGTTTTTT

clone size: few
V gene: TRBV12-5
J gene: TRBJ1-1
D gene: TRBD1
CDR3 protein: CASGLARLDRGSTEAFF
CDR3 DNA: TGTGCTAGTGGTTTGGCACGATTGGACAGGGGGAGCACTGAAGCTTTCTTT

clone size: .
V gene: TRBV12-3/TRBV12-4
J gene: TRBJ2-7
D gene: .
CDR3 protein: CASSISLYYEQYF
CDR3 DNA: TGTGCCAGCAGTATTTCCCTCTACTACGAGCAGTACTTC

clone size: few
V gene: TRBV7-6
J gene: TRBJ2-1
D gene: TRBD1
CDR3 protein: CASSLDTRQGSNEQFF
CDR3 DNA: TGTGCCAGCAGCTTAGACACTCGACAGGGGAGTAATGAGCAGTTCTTC

clone size: .
V gene: TRBV15
J gene: TRBJ2-7
D gene: .
CDR3 protein: CATSRSGRYSYEQYF
CDR3 DNA: TGTGCCACCAGCAGGAGCGGGCGATACTCCTACGAGCAGTACTTC

clone size: .
V gene: TRBV12-5
J gene: TRBJ1-3
D gene: .
CDR3 protein: CASGSTRDTGNTIYF
CDR3 DNA: TGTGCTAGTGGTTCGACACGGGACACTGGAAACACCATATATTTT

clone size: .
V gene: TRBV24-1
J gene: TRBJ2-5
D gene: .
CDR3 protein: CATEGGARETQYF
CDR3 DNA: TGTGCCACCGAAGGGGGGGCGAGGGAGACCCAGTACTTC

clone size: few
V gene: TRBV7-6
J gene: TRBJ2-2
D gene: TRBD2
CDR3 protein: CASSWGGGQTGELFF
CDR3 DNA: TGTGCCAGCAGCTGGGGCGGGGGGCAAACCGGGGAGCTGTTTTTT

clone size: few
V gene: TRBV15
J gene: TRBJ2-7
D gene: .
CDR3 protein: CATSRGPREDYEQYF
CDR3 DNA: TGTGCCACCAGCAGAGGACCCCGTGAGGACTACGAGCAGTACTTC

clone size: .
V gene: TRBV19
J gene: TRBJ2-2
D gene: TRBD1
CDR3 protein: CASSGGTGHTGELFF
CDR3 DNA: TGTGCCAGTAGTGGGGGGACAGGGCACACCGGGGAGCTGTTTTTT

clone size: .
V gene: TRBV15
J gene: TRBJ2-3
D gene: TRBD2
CDR3 protein: CATSSISGGYTDTQYF
CDR3 DNA: TGTGCCACCAGCAGTATAAGCGGGGGATACACAGATACGCAGTATTTT

clone size: few
V gene: TRBV28
J gene: TRBJ1-2
D gene: .
CDR3 protein: CASTPGTNYGYTF
CDR3 DNA: TGTGCCAGCACCCCGGGAACCAACTATGGCTACACCTTC

clone size: few
V gene: TRBV28
J gene: TRBJ1-5
D gene: .
CDR3 protein: CASSWGSSSNQPQHF
CDR3 DNA: TGTGCCAGCAGCTGGGGCAGCTCTAGCAATCAGCCCCAGCATTTT

clone size: .
V gene: TRBV7-2
J gene: TRBJ2-7
D gene: .
CDR3 protein: CASSLVINEQYF
CDR3 DNA: TGTGCCAGCAGCTTAGTCATCAACGAGCAGTACTTC

clone size: .
V gene: TRBV11-2
J gene: TRBJ2-3
D gene: TRBD2
CDR3 protein: CASSLQPPGASGEPTDTQYF
CDR3 DNA: TGTGCCAGCAGCTTACAGCCCCCGGGAGCTAGCGGGGAACCCACAGATACGCAGTATTTT

clone size: .
V gene: TRBV3-1
J gene: TRBJ2-5
D gene: .
CDR3 protein: CASSSRTAQETQYF
CDR3 DNA: TGTGCCAGCAGCTCCAGGACAGCTCAAGAGACCCAGTACTTC

clone size: .
V gene: TRBV6-2/TRBV6-3
J gene: TRBJ2-1
D gene: .
CDR3 protein: CASSYLAREQFF
CDR3 DNA: TGTGCCAGCAGTTACTTGGCAAGGGAGCAGTTCTTC

clone size: .
V gene: TRBV25-1
J gene: TRBJ2-5
D gene: .
CDR3 protein: CASSLGAKETQYF
CDR3 DNA: TGTGCCAGCAGTTTGGGGGCTAAAGAGACCCAGTACTTC

clone size: .
V gene: TRBV7-2
J gene: TRBJ2-7
D gene: TRBD2
CDR3 protein: CASSLLAVSSYEQYF
CDR3 DNA: TGTGCCAGCAGTCTTCTAGCGGTTAGCTCCTACGAGCAGTACTTC

clone size: .
V gene: TRBV7-3
J gene: TRBJ2-1
D gene: TRBD2
CDR3 protein: CASSPFGGAMYEQFF
CDR3 DNA: TGTGCCAGCAGCCCCTTCGGGGGGGCCATGTATGAGCAGTTCTTC

clone size: once
V gene: TRBV23-1
J gene: TRBJ1-5
D gene: TRBD1
CDR3 protein: CASPRAPGQINQPQHF
CDR3 DNA: TGCGCCAGTCCTAGGGCTCCGGGACAGATAAATCAGCCCCAGCATTTT

clone size: .
V gene: TRBV7-6
J gene: TRBJ2-7
D gene: .
CDR3 protein: CASSLGAVQHAEQYF
CDR3 DNA: TGTGCCAGCAGCTTAGGAGCAGTGCAACATGCCGAGCAGTACTTC

clone size: .
V gene: TRBV27
J gene: TRBJ1-5
D gene: .
CDR3 protein: CASSSADSNQPQHF
CDR3 DNA: TGTGCCAGCAGTTCGGCAGATAGCAATCAGCCCCAGCATTTT

clone size: .
V gene: TRBV12-3/TRBV12-4
J gene: TRBJ2-3
D gene: TRBD2
CDR3 protein: CASSSRIGREKGADTQYF
CDR3 DNA: TGTGCCAGCAGTTCTCGGATCGGGAGGGAGAAGGGAGCAGATACGCAGTATTTT

clone size: many
V gene: TRBV7-2
J gene: TRBJ2-2
D gene: .
CDR3 protein: CASSSDAGNTGELFF
CDR3 DNA: TGTGCCAGCAGCTCAGACGCGGGGAACACCGGGGAGCTGTTTTTT

clone size: .
V gene: TRBV28
J gene: TRBJ2-7
D gene: TRBD2
CDR3 protein: CASSLAGRSNEQYF
CDR3 DNA: TGTGCCAGCAGTCTAGCGGGAAGGTCCAACGAGCAGTACTTC

clone size: few
V gene: TRBV27
J gene: TRBJ2-1
D gene: .
CDR3 protein: CASRAALGYNEQFF
CDR3 DNA: TGTGCCAGCAGGGCGGCCCTAGGCTACAATGAGCAGTTCTTC

clone size: .
V gene: TRBV19
J gene: TRBJ2-7
D gene: TRBD1
CDR3 protein: CASNGQESSYEQYF
CDR3 DNA: TGTGCCAGTAACGGACAGGAGAGCTCCTACGAGCAGTACTTC

clone size: .
V gene: TRBV20-1
J gene: TRBJ2-7
D gene: TRBD1
CDR3 protein: CSAPQTGEYEQYF
CDR3 DNA: TGCAGTGCGCCACAGACAGGGGAGTACGAGCAGTACTTC

clone size: few
V gene: TRBV7-9
J gene: TRBJ2-1
D gene: TRBD2
CDR3 protein: CASSLEAGGTHEQFF
CDR3 DNA: TGTGCCAGCAGCTTAGAAGCGGGAGGTACCCATGAGCAGTTCTTC

clone size: few
V gene: TRBV29-1
J gene: TRBJ2-7
D gene: TRBD1
CDR3 protein: CSVEARDRDQSSYEQYF
CDR3 DNA: TGCAGCGTTGAAGCCCGGGACAGGGACCAGAGCTCCTACGAGCAGTACTTC

clone size: .
V gene: TRBV7-2
J gene: TRBJ2-3
D gene: TRBD2
CDR3 protein: CASSSLGSGGGTDTQYF
CDR3 DNA: TGTGCCAGCAGCTCCCTAGGTAGCGGGGGGGGGACAGATACGCAGTATTTT

clone size: .
V gene: TRBV28
J gene: TRBJ2-3
D gene: .
CDR3 protein: CASSDPGAGGTDTQYF
CDR3 DNA: TGTGCCAGCAGCGACCCAGGGGCCGGCGGCACAGATACGCAGTATTTT

clone size: few
V gene: TRBV6-5
J gene: TRBJ1-2
D gene: .
CDR3 protein: CASSYSQGGDGYTF
CDR3 DNA: TGTGCCAGCAGTTACTCCCAGGGAGGTGATGGCTACACCTTC

clone size: many
V gene: TRBV7-8
J gene: TRBJ1-5
D gene: TRBD1
CDR3 protein: CASRRDRGNQPQHF
CDR3 DNA: TGTGCCAGCAGACGGGACAGGGGCAATCAGCCCCAGCATTTT

clone size: .
V gene: TRBV20-1
J gene: TRBJ2-3
D gene: .
CDR3 protein: CSATGRDVGMNTQYF
CDR3 DNA: TGCAGTGCGACGGGACGGGACGTTGGGATGAATACGCAGTATTTT

clone size: few
V gene: TRBV27
J gene: TRBJ2-7
D gene: TRBD2
CDR3 protein: CASSYSGDRYEQYF
CDR3 DNA: TGTGCCAGCAGTTATAGCGGGGACCGCTACGAGCAGTACTTC

clone size: few
V gene: TRBV4-2
J gene: TRBJ2-2
D gene: .
CDR3 protein: CASSQGWGADTGELFF
CDR3 DNA: TGTGCCAGCAGCCAAGGTTGGGGGGCGGACACCGGGGAGCTGTTTTTT

clone size: few
V gene: TRBV7-8
J gene: TRBJ2-3
D gene: TRBD2
CDR3 protein: CASSWTSGGAWGTDTQYF
CDR3 DNA: TGTGCCAGCAGCTGGACTAGCGGGGGGGCCTGGGGCACAGATACGCAGTATTTT

clone size: .
V gene: TRBV7-3
J gene: TRBJ2-2
D gene: .
CDR3 protein: CASRTRRDTGELFF
CDR3 DNA: TGTGCCAGTAGGACCCGGCGGGACACCGGGGAGCTGTTTTTT

clone size: .
V gene: TRBV7-8
J gene: TRBJ2-6
D gene: .
CDR3 protein: CASSLRAGRVSGANVLTF
CDR3 DNA: TGTGCCAGCAGCTTGCGGGCAGGGCGGGTTTCTGGGGCCAACGTCCTGACTTTC

clone size: .
V gene: TRBV9
J gene: TRBJ2-2
D gene: .
CDR3 protein: CASSAQGNTGELFF
CDR3 DNA: TGTGCCAGCAGCGCTCAGGGAAACACCGGGGAGCTGTTTTTT

clone size: .
V gene: TRBV11-2
J gene: TRBJ2-7
D gene: .
CDR3 protein: CASRSIQGERPPYEQYF
CDR3 DNA: TGTGCCAGCAGATCCATTCAGGGTGAAAGACCTCCCTACGAGCAGTACTTC

clone size: .
V gene: TRBV13
J gene: TRBJ2-4
D gene: .
CDR3 protein: CASSLDGQAKNIQYF
CDR3 DNA: TGTGCCAGCAGCTTAGATGGACAGGCCAAAAACATTCAGTACTTC